This T cell receptor (beta chain) originates from a study of cytomegalovirus exposure and HLA in healthy donors. Whole-study results and caveats: Per a later analysis, about 18,000 TCR beta sequences showed association with HLA alleles at 0.05 false discovery rate.

V lost 2 bases and J lost 3, with 18 bases in between. Germline CDR1 and CDR2: LGHNA and YNFKEQ. CDR3 length: 17 residues. The table lists this clone with a few counts. Its antigen is not identified. PCR was performed using 60 Vbeta and 13 Jbeta primers. Produced via immunoSEQ multiplex PCR; TCRdb's table is partial and in-frame only. The data hold some 190,000 clones, with 78% observed a single time. Source material: PBMCs. This TCR was recovered from a woman aged 25-40 years in good health and CMV-seropositive. The V gene is TRBV4-2, the J gene TRBJ2-3, with D perhaps TRBD1 (6 bases). CDR3 nucleotides: TGTGCCAGCAGCCAACTCGAGGGACATAGGGCGACAGATACGCAGTATTTT. This translates into CASSQLEGHRATDTQYF.